What follows is one T cell receptor beta chain and its context. This clonotype was detected many times. The clone's antigen remains unknown. No quality values exist for individual bases; no much larger clone is one base distant. This sample was taken from a study of post-analysis software for immune sequencing data (dated by TCRdb to 2013 to 2016). The study in broad terms: Relapsing-remitting, secondary progressive and progressive-relapsing multiple sclerosis were recorded as disease courses, and subtype annotation was lacking for some patients. Patient repertoires were compared against around twelve previously published healthy control repertoires from donors aged about 6 to 27 years. A subset of samples was prepared in parallel using single-end sample barcoding, then pooled and co-amplified after Illumina adapter ligation. The research as a whole found: When samples were clustered directly using the F measure, samples prepared in the same batch co-clustered strongly, which prompted a batch-effect correction. Significantly lower normalized Chao1 diversity was found in multiple sclerosis patients than in controls, suggesting substantial peripheral T-cell clonal expansion. Patients showed significantly higher frequencies than controls for a handful of TRBV segments, among them TRBV5-6, TRBV5-1 and TRBV20-1. The multiple sclerosis patient group was slightly younger than the control group.

Preparation of the library involved PCR. Sequencer: Illumina HiSeq 2500. To reduce PCR and sequencing biases, unique molecular identifiers were built into the TCR beta cDNA libraries. Every 1 to 10 million input T cells yielded about 500,000 cDNA molecules, meaning each molecule approximated one T cell. The patient libraries were prepared and sequenced with the same protocol used for the earlier healthy control dataset. Samples belonging to the same batch were prepared together, multiplexed and sequenced on a shared HiSeq lane. In the authors' own workflow: MIGEC handled the raw barcoded reads, throwing out single-read molecular identifier groups before consensus assembly and CDR3 extraction. VDJtools was used for post-analysis of the clonotype tables, and diversity was normalized by down-sampling every dataset to the size of the smallest sample. Repertoire overlap clustering matched CDR3 amino acid but not nucleotide sequences to correct batch-related cross-sample contamination. In TCRdb, the public reads were trimmed at Q25 with fastp and aligned with MiXCR, with productive beta chains retained. Each entry is one CDR3 protein sequence, shown with its most common DNA and genes. TCRdb, not the original authors, processed these V and J calls. For this sample the table gives roughly 730,000 distinct CDR3 sequences, of which about 27% were detected only once. More than 0.55% of the sample lies in the top ten.

To demonstrate the VDJtools post-analysis software, the study profiled TCR beta repertoires from the peripheral blood of about a dozen young patients with multiple sclerosis. The multiple sclerosis patients were children and adolescents between roughly 6 and 17 years of age. The CDR1 and CDR2 encoded by the germline V gene are SQVTM and ANQGSEA. Counted from cysteine to phenylalanine, this CDR3 has 12 amino acids. The sequence is cut down to CDR3 DNA, 36 bases in frame from base 1. The germline ends are 16 bases apart after V is trimmed by 7 bases and J by 7 bases. Source material: blood. The source of this sequence is a girl aged 10 to 17 with multiple sclerosis. The V and J genes are TRBV29-1 and TRBJ1-2; possibly the D gene is TRBD1, per 5 matching bases. CDR3 reads: CSGTGLRFGYTF. The nucleotide sequence reads as follows: TGCAGCGGTACAGGCTTGCGATTTGGCTACACCTTC.